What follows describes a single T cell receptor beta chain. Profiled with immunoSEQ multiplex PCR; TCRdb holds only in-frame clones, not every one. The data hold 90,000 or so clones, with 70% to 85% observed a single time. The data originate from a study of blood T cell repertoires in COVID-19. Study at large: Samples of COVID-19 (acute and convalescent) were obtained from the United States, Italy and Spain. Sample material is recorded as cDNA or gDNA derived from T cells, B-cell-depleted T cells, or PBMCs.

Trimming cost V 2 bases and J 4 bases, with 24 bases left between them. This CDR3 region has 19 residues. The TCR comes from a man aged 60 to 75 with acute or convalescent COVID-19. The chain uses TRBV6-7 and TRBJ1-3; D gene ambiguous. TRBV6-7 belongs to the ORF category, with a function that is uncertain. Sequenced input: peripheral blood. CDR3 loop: CASSYGSWQATSSGNTIYF. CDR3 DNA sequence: TGTGCCAGCAGTTACGGTTCCTGGCAGGCGACCTCCTCGGGAAACACCATATATTTT.